The 13 T cell receptor beta chains below were found in one sample sequenced in a study of naive and memory T cell subsets. An equimolar mix of two oligonucleotides served as the beta constant-region primer for TRBC1 and TRBC2. The ligated cDNA underwent four PCR rounds using SP2 and nested alpha and beta constant-region primers. TCRdb re-called the UMI-ligation and nested PCR reads with MiXCR, one entry per CDR3 protein. Of 120,000 or so distinct CDR3 sequences in the sample, approximately 37% were seen once. The sample comprised central memory CD4+ T cells from blood. The receptor set was obtained from a human donor in good health.

The chain couples TRBV29-1 to TRBJ1-1; no definite D call. This CDR3 is built from 12 residues. The germline CDR1 and CDR2 sequences are SQVTM and ANQGSEA. Trimming removed 7 bases from V and 0 bases from J, with 9 bases in between. The CDR3 here is CSGQTMNTEAFF. The DNA for the CDR3 is TGCAGCGGGCAGACCATGAACACTGAAGCTTTCTTT.

V and J are TRBV28 and TRBJ2-7; D unresolved. Germline-derived CDR1 and CDR2 are MDHEN and SYDVKM. This CDR3 spans 12 amino acids. With 2 bases removed from V and 7 bases from J, the gap between germline ends came to 9 bases. The CDR3 region is CASSLRYNEQYF. CDR3 coding DNA: TGTGCCAGCAGTTTACGCTATAATGAGCAGTACTTC.

This clonotype was seen a few times. V is TRBV20-1 and J is TRBJ2-7; D is perhaps TRBD1 (5 bases). Germline CDR1 and CDR2: DFQATT and SNEGSKA (reference sequence). This CDR3 is built from 14 residues. V was cut by 6 bases and J by 2 bases, with 17 bases left in between. The CDR3 loop reads CSAQRDSSPYEQYF. The CDR3, as DNA: TGCAGTGCACAGCGAGACAGCAGCCCCTACGAGCAGTACTTC.

The chain carries TRBV4-3 and TRBJ2-5; 11 bases are shared with TRBD2. V gave up 6 bases and J gave up 5 bases; unmatched junction bases: 11. This CDR3 has 16 residues. Germline V gene lookup returns CDR1 LGHNA and CDR2 YSLEER. The DNA of the CDR3 is TGCGCCAGCAGAGAAAGACTAGCGGGAACCCGGGAGACCCAGTACTTC. It encodes CASRERLAGTRETQYF.

This clonotype was picked up many times. The chain recombines TRBV6-5 with TRBJ2-5; D unresolved. The CDR3 sequence is 15 residues long. Trimming left V 6 bases short and J 7 bases short, with 21 bases between. Germline assignment: CDR1 MNHEY and CDR2 SVGAGI. The CDR3 coding sequence is TGTGCCAGCAGCCTACGAGAACGTACCAAGAGGACCCAGTACTTC. Translating gives CASSLRERTKRTQYF.

This chain links TRBV6-6 with TRBJ1-4, with a tentative D call TRBD1 (5 bases). Germline V lookup: CDR1 MNHNY, CDR2 SVGAGI (reference sequence). The CDR3 is 15 residues long. The ends were cut back, 6 bases at V and 8 bases at J, with 19 bases in the middle. The chain's CDR3 is CASSRPGQGDEKLFF. The CDR3 bases are TGTGCCAGCAGCAGACCGGGGCAGGGCGACGAAAAACTGTTTTTT.

The V gene is TRBV7-6, the J gene TRBJ1-1, with D unclear. Germline loops: CDR1 SGHVS, CDR2 FNYEAQ. The V gene lost 5 bases and the J gene lost 4 bases, with 11 bases spanning the gap. The CDR3 consists of 13 residues. The CDR3 nucleotides are TGTGCCAGCAGCCAAGGGCAAAGCACTGAAGCTTTCTTT. Protein sequence: CASSQGQSTEAFF.

The rearrangement joins TRBV5-1 to TRBJ2-7, with no clear D. The CDR3 is made up of 17 amino acids. Germline CDR1 and CDR2: SGHRS and YFSETQ. Trimming removed 3 bases at V and 6 bases at J, with 25 bases between. CDR3 sequence: CASSSQQSFTTPGEQYF. The CDR3 nucleotides read TGCGCCAGCAGCTCACAACAGAGTTTTACGACCCCGGGCGAGCAGTACTTC.

The chain has TRBV11-2 and TRBJ2-5, with 10 bases matching TRBD2. This CDR3 has 16 amino acids. Germline-derived CDR1 and CDR2 are SGHAT and FQNNGV. V shed 5 bases and J 9 bases; nucleotides not matched to a gene: 15. CDR3 region: CASSAGASGSKAPQYF. The CDR3 DNA follows: TGTGCCAGCAGCGCAGGTGCTAGCGGGAGCAAGGCGCCCCAGTACTTC.

This clonotype was counted between two and nine times. The chain recombines TRBV12-3 or TRBV12-4 with TRBJ1-1; perhaps TRBD1 as D (5 bases). Trimming shortened V by 2 bases and J by 5 bases, and 12 bases separated the two germline ends. The CDR3 spans 14 residues. The CDR3 is CASSLRGEQTEAFF. The DNA for the CDR3 is TGTGCCAGCAGTTTAAGGGGTGAACAAACTGAAGCTTTCTTT.

This clonotype occurred many times. This chain links TRBV20-1 with TRBJ2-7; 12 bases fit TRBD1. Germline loops: CDR1 DFQATT, CDR2 SNEGSKA (reference sequence). The trim removed 5 bases at V and 7 bases at J, leaving 12 bases unmatched. The CDR3 consists of 15 residues. The CDR3 loop reads CSADLPGQGAGEQYF. The CDR3 DNA reads as TGCAGTGCTGACCTACCGGGACAGGGGGCGGGGGAGCAGTACTTC.

This clonotype has only a few counts. V usage is TRBV28 and J usage is TRBJ2-7; 10 bases line up with TRBD2. Germline-derived CDR1 and CDR2 are MDHEN and SYDVKM. The CDR3 runs to 15 residues. Trimming cost V 6 bases and J 3 bases; bases outside gene matches: 8. CDR3 coding DNA: TGTGCCAGCAGGGTGGTAGCGGGGGGATTCTACGAGCAGTACTTC. This encodes CASRVVAGGFYEQYF.

This chain links TRBV28 with TRBJ1-2, with TRBD1 as a possible D gene (5 bases). V was trimmed by 10 bases and J by 4 bases, leaving 13 bases between them. CDR1 is MDHEN and CDR2 is SYDVKM in the germline V gene. The CDR3 is 12 amino acids. This CDR3 reads CATDSVVYGYTF. CDR3 nucleotide sequence: TGTGCCACCGACAGTGTTGTCTATGGCTACACCTTC.